Listed below are T cell receptor beta chains from one sample, sequenced in a study of control samples from healthy donors and cancer patients. Repertoires were generated with immunoSEQ multiplex PCR, while TCRdb's copy carries only in-frame clones and drops some. The sample records more than 85,000 clones, approximately 90% being singletons. The sequenced sample consisted of PBMCs. The receptors were gathered from a woman in her sixties with lung cancer. Each CDR3 is given with its conserved first and last residue. The order of the fields is clone size, V gene, D gene, J gene, CDR3 DNA, CDR3 protein. A D gene is named only where the DNA matches it firmly. Clone size is shown for a subset of rows, as once, few, many or a class of expanded clone.

>NA|TRBV19|NA|TRBJ1-5
TGTGCCAGTAGTATAGAAGGGAACAATCAGCCCCAGCATTTT
CASSIEGNNQPQHF
>once|TRBV4-2|NA|TRBJ2-5
TGTGCCAGCAGCCAACATCAGGGACTGGGGACCCAGTACTTC
CASSQHQGLGTQYF
>NA|TRBV10-3|NA|TRBJ2-1
TGTGCCATCAGTGAGATCCCTCCGTGGCAGTTCTTC
CAISEIPPWQFF
>NA|TRBV4-3|NA|TRBJ1-2
TGCGCCAGCAGCCAGGACACATATGGCTACACCTTC
CASSQDTYGYTF
>NA|TRBV18|NA|TRBJ1-1
TGTGCCAGCTCCCTGGACTGGAACACTGAAGCTTTCTTT
CASSLDWNTEAFF
>NA|TRBV27|NA|TRBJ1-1
TGTGCCAGCAGGGTGGACACTGAAGCTTTCTTT
CASRVDTEAFF
>NA|TRBV2|NA|TRBJ2-2
TGTGCCAGCAGTGCCAGGGCCAACACCGGGGAGCTGTTTTTT
CASSARANTGELFF
>NA|TRBV9|NA|TRBJ1-1
TGTGCCAGCAGCGTAGTCGATTGGGGAGCTGAAGCTTTCTTT
CASSVVDWGAEAFF
>NA|TRBV6-5|TRBD2|TRBJ2-3
TGTGCCAGCAGTTCGGTAGCGGGAGGGTATGGAAGGGCGCAGTATTTT
CASSSVAGGYGRAQYF
>NA|TRBV12-3/TRBV12-4|NA|TRBJ1-2
TGTGCCAGCAGTTCGCAGGGTTATTTTGGCTACACCTTC
CASSSQGYFGYTF
>NA|TRBV27|TRBD1|TRBJ1-1
TGTGCCAGCAGCTCCCTAGGGACAGGGGTCGACAGGGCGGAAGCTTTCTTT
CASSSLGTGVDRAEAFF
>NA|TRBV27|NA|TRBJ1-2
TGTGCCAGCAGTTTAACAGGGACCTATGGCTACACCTTC
CASSLTGTYGYTF
>NA|TRBV18|NA|TRBJ2-3
TGTGCCAGCTCAGTGACAGAGACAGATACGCAGTATTTT
CASSVTETDTQYF
>NA|TRBV30|NA|TRBJ1-3
TGTGCCTGGAGTACTGGAAACACCATATATTTT
CAWSTGNTIYF
>NA|TRBV25-1|NA|TRBJ1-1
TGTGCCAGCGGGGAAACAGGGAGGACCACTGAAGCTTTCTTT
CASGETGRTTEAFF
>NA|TRBV6-4|TRBD1|TRBJ1-4
TGTGCCAGGGACAGGGGAGATGAAAAACTGTTTTTT
CARDRGDEKLFF
>NA|TRBV27|TRBD1|TRBJ1-1
TGTGCCAGCAGTTTATACCGGGCAGGGGGTTACACTGAAGCTTTCTTT
CASSLYRAGGYTEAFF
>NA|TRBV30|NA|TRBJ1-1
TGTGCCTGGAGTGTACTCTGGGCCGCTGAAGCTTTCTTT
CAWSVLWAAEAFF
>NA|TRBV19|NA|TRBJ1-3
TGTGCCAGTAGTATCAGTACCTCTGGAAACACCATATATTTT
CASSISTSGNTIYF
>once|TRBV9|NA|TRBJ1-2
TGTGCCAGCAGCGTAGTCACAGGCACTAACTATGGCTACACCTTC
CASSVVTGTNYGYTF
>NA|TRBV7-3|NA|TRBJ2-3
TGTGCCAGCAGCTCCCGAGGGGGAGGGCCGACAGATACGCAGTATTTT
CASSSRGGGPTDTQYF
>NA|TRBV19|TRBD2|TRBJ2-3
TGTGCCAGTAGTCTCGGACAGGAAGCTAGCGGGGGTGCTAGCACAGATACGCAGTATTTT
CASSLGQEASGGASTDTQYF
>NA|TRBV11-3|NA|TRBJ1-1
TGTGCCAGCAGCTCATCCGGCCTCAACACTGAAGCTTTCTTT
CASSSSGLNTEAFF
>NA|TRBV9|NA|TRBJ1-1
TGTGCCAGCAGCGCGGGGGTGGGATTCCTGAACACTGAAGCTTTCTTT
CASSAGVGFLNTEAFF
>NA|TRBV29-1|NA|TRBJ1-5
TGCAGCGTTGGGGCAGATAGCAATCAGCCCCAGCATTTT
CSVGADSNQPQHF
>NA|TRBV5-1|TRBD2|TRBJ2-1
TGCGCCAGCAGCTCGCCAGTTGGGACTAGCGGGATTTTGCCCTACAATGAGCAGTTCTTC
CASSSPVGTSGILPYNEQFF